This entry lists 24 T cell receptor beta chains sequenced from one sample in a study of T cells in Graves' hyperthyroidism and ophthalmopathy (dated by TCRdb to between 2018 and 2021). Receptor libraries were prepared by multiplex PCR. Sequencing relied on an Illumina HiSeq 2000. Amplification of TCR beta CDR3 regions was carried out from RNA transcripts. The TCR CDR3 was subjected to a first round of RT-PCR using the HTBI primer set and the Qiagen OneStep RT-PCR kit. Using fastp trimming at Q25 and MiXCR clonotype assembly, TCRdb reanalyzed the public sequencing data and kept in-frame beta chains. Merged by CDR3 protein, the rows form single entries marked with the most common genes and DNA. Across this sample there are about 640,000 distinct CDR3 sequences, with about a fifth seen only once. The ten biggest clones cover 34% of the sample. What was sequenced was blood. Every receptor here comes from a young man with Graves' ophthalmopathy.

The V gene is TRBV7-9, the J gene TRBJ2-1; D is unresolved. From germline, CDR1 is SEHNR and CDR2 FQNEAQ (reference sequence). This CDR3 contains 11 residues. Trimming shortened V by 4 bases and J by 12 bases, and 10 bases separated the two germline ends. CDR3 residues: CASSSVEGQFF. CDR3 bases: TGTGCCAGCAGCTCCGTCGAAGGGCAGTTCTTC.

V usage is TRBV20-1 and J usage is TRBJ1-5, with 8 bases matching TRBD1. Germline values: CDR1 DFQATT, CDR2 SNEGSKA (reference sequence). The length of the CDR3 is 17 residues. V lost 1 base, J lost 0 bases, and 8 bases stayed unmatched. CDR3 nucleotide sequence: TGCAGTGCTAGAGGGACAGGGAGAACCTATAGCAATCAGCCCCAGCATTTT. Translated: CSARGTGRTYSNQPQHF.

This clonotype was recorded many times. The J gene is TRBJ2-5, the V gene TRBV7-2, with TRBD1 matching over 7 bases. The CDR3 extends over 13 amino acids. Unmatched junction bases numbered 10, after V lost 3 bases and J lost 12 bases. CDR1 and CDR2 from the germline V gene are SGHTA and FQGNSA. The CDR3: CASSFDRAGLKYF. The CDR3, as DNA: TGTGCCAGCAGCTTCGACAGGGCAGGTCTAAAGTACTTC.

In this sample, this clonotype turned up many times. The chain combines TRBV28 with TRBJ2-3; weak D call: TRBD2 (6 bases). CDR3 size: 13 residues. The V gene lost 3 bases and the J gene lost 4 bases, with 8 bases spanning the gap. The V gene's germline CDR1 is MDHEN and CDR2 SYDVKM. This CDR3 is CASSFTGADTQYF. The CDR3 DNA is TGTGCCAGCAGTTTTACGGGGGCAGATACGCAGTATTTT.

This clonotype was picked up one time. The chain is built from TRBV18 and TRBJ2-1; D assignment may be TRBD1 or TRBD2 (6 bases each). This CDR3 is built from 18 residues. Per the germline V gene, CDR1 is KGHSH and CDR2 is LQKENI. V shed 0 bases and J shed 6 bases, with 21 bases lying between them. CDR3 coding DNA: TGTGCCAGCTCACCACCTTTACTAGCTTCCAGGGGTGGCAATGAGCAGTTCTTC. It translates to CASSPPLLASRGGNEQFF.

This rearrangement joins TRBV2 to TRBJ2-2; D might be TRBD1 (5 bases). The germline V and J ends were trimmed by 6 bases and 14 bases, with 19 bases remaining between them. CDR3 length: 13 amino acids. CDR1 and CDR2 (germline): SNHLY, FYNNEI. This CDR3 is CASSPTATVDLFF. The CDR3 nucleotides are TGTGCCAGCAGCCCGACAGCGACAGTCGATCTGTTTTTT. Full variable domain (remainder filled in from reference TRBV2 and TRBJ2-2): EPEVTQTPSHQVTQMGQEVILRCVPISNHLYFYWYRQILGQKVEFLVSFYNNEISEKSEIFDDQFSVERPDGSNFTLKIRSTKLEDSAMYFCASSPTATVDLFFGEGSRLTVL.

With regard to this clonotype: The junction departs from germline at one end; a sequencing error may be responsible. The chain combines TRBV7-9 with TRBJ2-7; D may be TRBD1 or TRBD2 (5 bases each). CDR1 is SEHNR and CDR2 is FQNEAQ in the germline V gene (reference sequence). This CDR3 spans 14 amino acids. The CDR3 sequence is CATSRVRGFGEQYF. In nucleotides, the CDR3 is TGTGCCACCAGCAGAGTGAGGGGATTTGGGGAGCAGTACTTC.

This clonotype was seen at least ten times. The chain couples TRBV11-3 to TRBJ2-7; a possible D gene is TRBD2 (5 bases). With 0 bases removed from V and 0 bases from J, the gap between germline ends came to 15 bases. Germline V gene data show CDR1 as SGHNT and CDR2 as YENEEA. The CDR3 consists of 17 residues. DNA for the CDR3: TGTGCCAGCAGCTTAGATCTACCACTAGACTACTCCTACGAGCAGTACTTC. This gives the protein CASSLDLPLDYSYEQYF.

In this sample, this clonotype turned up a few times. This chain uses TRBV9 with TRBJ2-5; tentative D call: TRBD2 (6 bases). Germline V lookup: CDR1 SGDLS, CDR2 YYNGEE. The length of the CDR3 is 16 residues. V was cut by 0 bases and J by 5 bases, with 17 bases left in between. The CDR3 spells CASSVGSGLAKETQYF. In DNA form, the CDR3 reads TGTGCCAGCAGCGTAGGCTCGGGGCTAGCGAAGGAGACCCAGTACTTC. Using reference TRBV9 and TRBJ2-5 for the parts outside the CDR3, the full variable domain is DSGVTQTPKHLITATGQRVTLRCSPRSGDLSVYWYQQSLDQGLQFLIQYYNGEERAKGNILERFSAQQFPDLHSELNLSSLELGDSALYFCASSVGSGLAKETQYFGPGTRLLVL.

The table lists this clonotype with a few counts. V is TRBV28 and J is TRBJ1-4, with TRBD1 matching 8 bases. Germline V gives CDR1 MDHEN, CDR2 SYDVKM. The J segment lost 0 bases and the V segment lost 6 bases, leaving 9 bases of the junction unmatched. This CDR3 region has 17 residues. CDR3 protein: CASSPGGLRATNEKLFF. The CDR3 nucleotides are TGTGCCAGCAGCCCAGGGGGCTTGCGAGCAACTAATGAAAAACTGTTTTTT.

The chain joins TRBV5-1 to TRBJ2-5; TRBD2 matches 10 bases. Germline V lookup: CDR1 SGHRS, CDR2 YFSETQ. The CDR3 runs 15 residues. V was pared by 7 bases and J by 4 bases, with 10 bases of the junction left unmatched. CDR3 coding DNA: TGCGCCAGCTTTGCCCTAGCGGGAGTACGAGAGACCCAGTACTTC. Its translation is CASFALAGVRETQYF. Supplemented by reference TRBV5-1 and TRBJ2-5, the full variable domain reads KAGVTQTPRYLIKTRGQQVTLSCSPISGHRSVSWYQQTPGQGLQFLFEYFSETQRNKGNFPGRFSGRQFSNSRSEMNVSTLELGDSALYLCASFALAGVRETQYFGPGTRLLVL.

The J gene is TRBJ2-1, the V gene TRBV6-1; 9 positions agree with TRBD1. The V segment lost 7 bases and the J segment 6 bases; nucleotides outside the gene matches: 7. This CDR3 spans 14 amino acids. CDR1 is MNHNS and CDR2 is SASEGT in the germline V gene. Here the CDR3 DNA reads TGTGCCAGCACCCCGGGACAGGGATTCAATGAGCAGTTCTTC. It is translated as CASTPGQGFNEQFF.

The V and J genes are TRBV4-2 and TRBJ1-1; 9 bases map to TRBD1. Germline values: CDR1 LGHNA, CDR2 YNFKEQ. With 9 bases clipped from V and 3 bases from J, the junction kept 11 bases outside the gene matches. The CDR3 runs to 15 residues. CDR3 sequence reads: CARDRGQGGHTEAFF. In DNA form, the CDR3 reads TGTGCCAGGGATCGGGGACAGGGTGGTCACACTGAAGCTTTCTTT.

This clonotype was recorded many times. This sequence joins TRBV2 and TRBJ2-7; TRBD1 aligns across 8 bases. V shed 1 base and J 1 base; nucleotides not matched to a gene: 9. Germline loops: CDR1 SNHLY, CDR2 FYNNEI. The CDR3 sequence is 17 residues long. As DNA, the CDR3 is TGTGCCAGCAGTGAAGAGGGGTATTGGGACAGGTCCTACGAGCAGTACTTC. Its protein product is CASSEEGYWDRSYEQYF.

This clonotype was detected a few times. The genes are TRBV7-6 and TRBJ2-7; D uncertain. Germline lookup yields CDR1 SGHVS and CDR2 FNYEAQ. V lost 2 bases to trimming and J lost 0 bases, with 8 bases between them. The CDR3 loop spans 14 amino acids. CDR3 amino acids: CASSLHWSSYEQYF. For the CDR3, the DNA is TGTGCCAGCAGCTTACACTGGAGCTCCTACGAGCAGTACTTC.

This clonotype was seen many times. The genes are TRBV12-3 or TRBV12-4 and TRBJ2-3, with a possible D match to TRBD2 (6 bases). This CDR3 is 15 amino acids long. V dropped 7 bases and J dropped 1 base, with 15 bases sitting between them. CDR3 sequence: CASTAGLQRTDTQYF. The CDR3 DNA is TGTGCCAGCACCGCCGGACTACAGCGCACAGATACGCAGTATTTT.

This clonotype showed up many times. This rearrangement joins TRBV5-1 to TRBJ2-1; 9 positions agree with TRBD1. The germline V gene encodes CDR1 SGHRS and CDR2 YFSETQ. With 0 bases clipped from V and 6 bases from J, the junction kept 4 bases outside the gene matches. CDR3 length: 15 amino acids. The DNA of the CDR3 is TGCGCCAGCAGCTTGGGGACAGGGGTCATCAATGAGCAGTTCTTC. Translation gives CASSLGTGVINEQFF. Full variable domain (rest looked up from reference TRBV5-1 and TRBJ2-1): KAGVTQTPRYLIKTRGQQVTLSCSPISGHRSVSWYQQTPGQGLQFLFEYFSETQRNKGNFPGRFSGRQFSNSRSEMNVSTLELGDSALYLCASSLGTGVINEQFFGPGTRLTVL.

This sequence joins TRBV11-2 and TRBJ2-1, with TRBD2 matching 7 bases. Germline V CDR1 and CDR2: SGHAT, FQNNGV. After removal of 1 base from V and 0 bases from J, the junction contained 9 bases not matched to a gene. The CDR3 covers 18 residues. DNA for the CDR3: TGTGCCAGCAGCTTAGCCCTTCTAGCGGCTAGCTCCTACAATGAGCAGTTCTTC. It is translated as CASSLALLAASSYNEQFF.

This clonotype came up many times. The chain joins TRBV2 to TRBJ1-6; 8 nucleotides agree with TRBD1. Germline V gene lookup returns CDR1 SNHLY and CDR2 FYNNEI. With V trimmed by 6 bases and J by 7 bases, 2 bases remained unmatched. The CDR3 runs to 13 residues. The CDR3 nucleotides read TGTGCCAGCAGGAGGACAGGGAATTCACCCCTCCACTTT. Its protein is CASRRTGNSPLHF.

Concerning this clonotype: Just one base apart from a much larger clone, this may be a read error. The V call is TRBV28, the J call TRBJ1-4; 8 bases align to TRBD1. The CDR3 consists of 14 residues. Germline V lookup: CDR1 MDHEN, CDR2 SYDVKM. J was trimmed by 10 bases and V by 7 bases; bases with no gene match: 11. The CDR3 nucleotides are TGTGCCAGCATAGCAGGGGGCTTGAGTGGAAAACTGTTTTTT. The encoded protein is CASIAGGLSGKLFF.

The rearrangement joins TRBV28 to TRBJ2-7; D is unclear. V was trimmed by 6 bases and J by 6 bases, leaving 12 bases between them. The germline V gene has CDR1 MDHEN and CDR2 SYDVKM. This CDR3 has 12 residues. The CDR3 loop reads CASSPSVGEQYF. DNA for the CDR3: TGTGCCAGCAGCCCATCCGTGGGCGAGCAGTACTTC. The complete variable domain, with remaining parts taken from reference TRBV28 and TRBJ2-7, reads DVKVTQSSRYLVKRTGEKVFLECVQDMDHENMFWYRQDPGLGLRLIYFSYDVKMKEKGDIPEGYSVSREKKERFSLILESASTNQTSMYLCASSPSVGEQYFGPGTRLTVT.

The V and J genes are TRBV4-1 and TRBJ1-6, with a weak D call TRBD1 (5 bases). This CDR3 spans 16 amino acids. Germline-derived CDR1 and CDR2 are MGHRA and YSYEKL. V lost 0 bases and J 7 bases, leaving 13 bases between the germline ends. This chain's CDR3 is CASSQETQVGNSPLHF. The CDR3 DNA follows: TGCGCCAGCAGCCAAGAAACACAGGTCGGGAATTCACCCCTCCACTTT.

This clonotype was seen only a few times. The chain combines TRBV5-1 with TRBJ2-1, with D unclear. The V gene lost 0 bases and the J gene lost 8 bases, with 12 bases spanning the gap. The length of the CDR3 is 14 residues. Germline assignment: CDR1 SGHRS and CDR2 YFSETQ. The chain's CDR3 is CASSLESLVDEQFF. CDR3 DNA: TGCGCCAGCAGCTTGGAAAGCCTAGTGGATGAGCAGTTCTTC.

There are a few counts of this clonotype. The CDR3 DNA is TGTGCCAGCAGCCAAGGGGGGCTCAGGTACGAGCAGTACTTC. It translates to CASSQGGLRYEQYF. The chain recombines TRBV14 with TRBJ2-7; D possibly corresponds to TRBD1 (6 bases). Germline lookup yields CDR1 SGHDN and CDR2 FVKESK. V was shortened by 1 base and J by 4 bases, with 11 bases between the two germline ends. The CDR3 runs to 14 residues. The variable domain in full, completed from reference TRBV14 and TRBJ2-7, reads EAGVTQFPSHSVIEKGQTVTLRCDPISGHDNLYWYRRVMGKEIKFLLHFVKESKQDESGMPNNRFLAERTGGTYSTLKVQPAELEDSGVYFCASSQGGLRYEQYFGPGTRLTVT.